The present TCR beta chain was sequenced within a study of blood T cell repertoires in COVID-19. Study summary: The study drew acute and convalescent COVID-19 samples from the United States, Italy and Spain. PBMCs, B-cell-depleted T cells, or T cells provided the cDNA or gDNA that made up the material.

In the original workflow: Reference gene primer amplification yielded estimated nucleated cell counts. The method was immunoSEQ multiplex PCR; TCRdb's version includes in-frame clones alone and lacks a portion of them. From that table come the V and J calls and clone size; the DNA was used to work out D and trimming. The sample includes roughly 14,000 clones, approximately 87% seen only once; the top ten take roughly a third. This CDR3 contains 15 residues. CDR1 is LGHNA, CDR2 YNFKEQ, per germline. With 0 bases removed from V and 3 bases from J, the gap between germline ends came to 11 bases. Material for sequencing was peripheral blood. V is TRBV4-2 and J is TRBJ1-2; no firm D call. The clonotype originates from a human donor in a cohort sampled during active COVID-19. The CDR3 is CASSQDLSGYYGYTF. The CDR3 nucleotides are TGTGCCAGCAGCCAAGATCTAAGCGGCTACTATGGCTACACCTTC.